Listed below are T cell receptor beta chains from one sample, sequenced in a study of cytomegalovirus exposure and HLA in healthy donors. The repertoire was sequenced with immunoSEQ multiplex PCR; TCRdb's copy has only in-frame clones and lacks some. The sample has hundreds of thousands of clones, over 70% seen once. The sample consisted of PBMCs. These receptor sequences come from a boy aged 2 to 10 in good health and CMV-seronegative. The CDR3 runs from the conserved cysteine through the conserved F or W. The order of the fields is J gene, clone size, V gene, D gene, CDR3 protein, CDR3 DNA. D genes are given only for firm matches. Clone size is not always given. Where it is, it says once, few, many or a class for expanded clones.

TRBJ2-2 . TRBV6-4 . CASSPRGTPTVDTGELFF TGTGCCAGCAGTCCCCGGGGTACGCCGACGGTGGACACCGGGGAGCTGTTTTTT
TRBJ2-7 once TRBV7-2 . CASSLVAETYEQYF TGTGCCAGCAGCTTAGTGGCGGAAACCTACGAGCAGTACTTC
TRBJ1-1 . TRBV5-4 . CASSYEINTEAFF TGTGCCAGCAGCTACGAGATAAACACTGAAGCTTTCTTT
TRBJ2-5 . TRBV5-4 . CASSRLTQETQYF TGTGCCAGCAGCCGACTTACACAAGAGACCCAGTACTTC
TRBJ1-2 . TRBV29-1 . CSVAARLTMGYTF TGCAGCGTTGCAGCCAGACTAACTATGGGCTACACCTTC
TRBJ1-2 . TRBV29-1 . CSPRQYHYGYTF TGCAGCCCCCGACAGTACCACTATGGCTACACCTTC
TRBJ1-1 . TRBV6-6 . CASSYEETEAFF TGTGCCAGCAGTTACGAGGAGACTGAAGCTTTCTTT
TRBJ2-7 . TRBV2 . CASRAQSEQYF TGTGCCAGCAGAGCACAGAGTGAGCAGTACTTC
TRBJ1-1 . TRBV25-1 . CASSRGYTEAFF TGTGCCAGCTCCAGGGGTTACACTGAAGCTTTCTTT
TRBJ1-1 . TRBV2 TRBD1 CASTGQGPTEAFF TGTGCCAGCACCGGACAGGGGCCCACTGAAGCTTTCTTT
TRBJ2-7 . TRBV7-9 . CASSLARYEQYF TGTGCCAGCAGCTTAGCGCGGTACGAGCAGTACTTC
TRBJ2-5 . TRBV29-1 TRBD1 CSVAGGEWETQYF TGCAGCGTTGCAGGGGGCGAGTGGGAGACCCAGTACTTC
TRBJ2-3 . TRBV27 TRBD1 CASSLRGTGGTDTQYF TGTGCCAGCAGTTTAAGGGGGACAGGGGGCACAGATACGCAGTATTTT
TRBJ2-5 . TRBV6-6 . CASSYSRRGYETQYF TGTGCCAGCAGTTACTCGAGAAGGGGATATGAGACCCAGTACTTC
TRBJ2-1 . TRBV7-3 . CASSLSGSGEQFF TGTGCCAGCAGCTTGTCAGGGTCCGGTGAGCAGTTCTTC
TRBJ2-3 . TRBV7-2 TRBD2 CASSLPSGITDTQYF TGTGCCAGCAGCTTACCCAGCGGGATTACAGATACGCAGTATTTT
TRBJ2-7 . TRBV2 TRBD1 CASSESRGQVYEQYF TGTGCCAGCAGTGAAAGTAGGGGACAGGTCTACGAGCAGTACTTC
TRBJ1-1 . TRBV6-1 . CASSELGRDTEAFF TGTGCCAGCAGTGAACTGGGCAGGGACACTGAAGCTTTCTTT
TRBJ2-1 . TRBV5-6 TRBD2 CASSLMLADHYNEQFF TGTGCCAGCAGCCTTATGCTAGCGGACCATTACAATGAGCAGTTCTTC
TRBJ1-2 . TRBV4-1 . CASSQGGGLGGYTF TGCGCCAGCAGCCAAGGGGGGGGGCTCGGTGGCTACACCTTC
TRBJ2-3 . TRBV5-4 . CASSLGTATDTQYF TGTGCCAGCAGCTTGGGGACAGCTACAGATACGCAGTATTTT
TRBJ2-4 . TRBV6-1 . CASSELGRLNIQYF TGTGCCAGCAGTGAATTGGGGCGGCTGAACATTCAGTACTTC
TRBJ2-3 . TRBV5-4 . CASSLVSNTDTQYF TGTGCCAGCAGCTTGGTGAGCAACACAGATACGCAGTATTTT
TRBJ2-7 . TRBV6-6 TRBD2 CASSYSLADQYF TGTGCCAGCAGTTACTCACTAGCGGATCAGTACTTC
TRBJ2-5 once TRBV7-9 . CASSSKRDQYF TGTGCCAGCAGCTCCAAACGGGACCAGTACTTC
TRBJ2-3 . TRBV15 TRBD2 CATSRGASGRLSPTDTQYF TGTGCCACCAGCAGAGGGGCTAGCGGGAGGCTCTCTCCCACAGATACGCAGTATTTT